This T cell receptor beta chain was identified during a study of OX40 agonist ivuxolimab in advanced cancers. V dropped 0 bases and J dropped 7 bases, with 11 bases sitting between them. Germline loops: CDR1 SGHDT, CDR2 YYEEEE. The length of the CDR3 is 13 residues. Autoimmune disease history or systemic immunosuppression was exclusionary. Concerning this clone: Its antigen is as yet unknown.

Whole-study findings and limits: Doses of 0.1 to 3.0 mg/kg were accompanied by clonal expansion of CD4+ and CD8+ blood T cells by week 6. It was also the case that some nonresponders had low normalized T-cell clonal expansion. The expanded peripheral T cells' antigen specificity was not determined.

TCRdb's copy holds only in-frame clones and misses some; the assay was immunoSEQ multiplex PCR. The table has about 61,000 clones, 75% to 90% seen once. The sequence was collected from an adult with an advanced solid tumor such as melanoma, head and neck, liver or kidney cancer. J is TRBJ2-7 and V is TRBV5-6, with a possible D match to TRBD2 (6 bases). The sequenced sample was CD4+ or CD8+ T cells sorted from blood, obtained in a trial of the OX40 agonist ivuxolimab. The CDR3 spells CASSLDRAGEQYF. The CDR3 DNA reads TGTGCCAGCAGCTTGGATAGGGCGGGAGAGCAGTACTTC.